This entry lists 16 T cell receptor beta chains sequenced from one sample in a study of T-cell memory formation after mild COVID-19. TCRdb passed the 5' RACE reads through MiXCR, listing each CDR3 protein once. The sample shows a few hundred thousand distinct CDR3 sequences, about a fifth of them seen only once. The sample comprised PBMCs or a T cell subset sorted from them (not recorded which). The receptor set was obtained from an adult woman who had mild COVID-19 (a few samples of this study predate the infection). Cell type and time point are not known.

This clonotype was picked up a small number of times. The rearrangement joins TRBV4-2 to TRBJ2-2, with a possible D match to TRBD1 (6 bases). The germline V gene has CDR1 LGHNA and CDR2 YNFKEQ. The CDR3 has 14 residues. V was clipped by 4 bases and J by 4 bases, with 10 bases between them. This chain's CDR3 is CASSPQGSTGELFF. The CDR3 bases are TGTGCCAGCAGCCCCCAGGGGAGCACCGGGGAGCTGTTTTTT.

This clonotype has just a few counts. CDR3 amino acids: CASTGIGTVPGEQYF. The CDR3 nucleotides are TGTGCCAGCACGGGGATCGGGACAGTCCCTGGGGAGCAGTACTTC. The rearrangement links TRBV2 to TRBJ2-7; 7 bases line up with TRBD1. CDR3 size: 15 residues. With 7 bases clipped from V and 7 bases from J, the junction kept 16 bases outside the gene matches. Germline V gene sequence: CDR1 SNHLY, CDR2 FYNNEI.

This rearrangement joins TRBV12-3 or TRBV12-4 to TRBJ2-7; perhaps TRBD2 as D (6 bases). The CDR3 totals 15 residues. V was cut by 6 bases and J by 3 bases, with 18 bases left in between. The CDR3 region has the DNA TGTGCCAGCAGGGGGGGATCTTCCAGGGTCTACGAGCAGTACTTC. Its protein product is CASRGGSSRVYEQYF.

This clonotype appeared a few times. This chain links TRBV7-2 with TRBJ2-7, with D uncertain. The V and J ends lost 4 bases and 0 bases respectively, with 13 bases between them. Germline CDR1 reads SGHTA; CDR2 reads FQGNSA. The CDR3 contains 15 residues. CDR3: CASSSATLPSYEQYF. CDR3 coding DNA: TGTGCCAGCAGCTCCGCGACACTCCCCTCCTACGAGCAGTACTTC.

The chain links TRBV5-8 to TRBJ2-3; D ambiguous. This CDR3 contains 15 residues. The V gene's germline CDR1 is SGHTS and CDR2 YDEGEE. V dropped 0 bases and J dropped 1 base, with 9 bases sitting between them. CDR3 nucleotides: TGTGCCAGCAGCTTGGGGAAGTCCGGCACAGATACGCAGTATTTT. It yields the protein CASSLGKSGTDTQYF.

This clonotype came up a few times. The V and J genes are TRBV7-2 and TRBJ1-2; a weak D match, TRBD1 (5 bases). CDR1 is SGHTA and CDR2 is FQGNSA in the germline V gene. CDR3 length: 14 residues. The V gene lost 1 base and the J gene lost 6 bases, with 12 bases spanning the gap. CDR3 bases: TGTGCCAGCAGCTTAGGAGAGGGGATAGATGGCTACACCTTC. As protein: CASSLGEGIDGYTF.

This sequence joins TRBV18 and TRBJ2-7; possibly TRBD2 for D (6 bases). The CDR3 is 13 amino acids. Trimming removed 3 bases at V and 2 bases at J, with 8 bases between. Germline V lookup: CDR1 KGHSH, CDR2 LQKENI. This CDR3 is CASSPLAPYEQYF. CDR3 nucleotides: TGTGCCAGCTCACCTCTAGCGCCCTACGAGCAGTACTTC.

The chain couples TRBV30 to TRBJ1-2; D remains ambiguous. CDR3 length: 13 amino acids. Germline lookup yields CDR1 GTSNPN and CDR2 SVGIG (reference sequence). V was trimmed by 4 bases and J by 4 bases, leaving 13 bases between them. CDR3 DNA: TGTGCCTGGACTCTTATGAGGTTCTATGGCTACACCTTC. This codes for CAWTLMRFYGYTF.

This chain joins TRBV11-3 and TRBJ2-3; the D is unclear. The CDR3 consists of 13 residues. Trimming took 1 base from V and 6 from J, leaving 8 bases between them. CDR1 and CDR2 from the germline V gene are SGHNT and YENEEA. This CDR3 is CASSLGAPDTQYF. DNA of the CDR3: TGTGCCAGCAGCTTAGGTGCGCCGGATACGCAGTATTTT.

The CDR3 sequence: CASSLMGSGELFF. CDR3 in DNA: TGTGCCAGCAGCCTCATGGGGTCCGGGGAGCTGTTTTTT. J is TRBJ2-2 and V is TRBV3-1, with no clear D. V dropped 4 bases and J dropped 6 bases, with 9 bases sitting between them. The CDR3 consists of 13 residues. Per germline, CDR1 LGHDT and CDR2 YNNKEL (reference sequence).

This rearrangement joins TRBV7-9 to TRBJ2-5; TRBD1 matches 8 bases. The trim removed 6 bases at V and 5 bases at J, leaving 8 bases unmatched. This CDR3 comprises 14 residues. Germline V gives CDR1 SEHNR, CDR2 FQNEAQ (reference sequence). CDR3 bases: TGTGCCAGCAGTCCGACAGGGGTCTGGGAGACCCAGTACTTC. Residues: CASSPTGVWETQYF.

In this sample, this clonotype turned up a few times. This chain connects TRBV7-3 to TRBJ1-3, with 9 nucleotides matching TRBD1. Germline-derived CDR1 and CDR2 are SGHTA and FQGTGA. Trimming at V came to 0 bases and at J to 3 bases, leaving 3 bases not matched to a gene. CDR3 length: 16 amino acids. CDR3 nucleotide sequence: TGTGCCAGCAGCTTAACGGGACAGGGAAATGGAAACACCATATATTTT. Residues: CASSLTGQGNGNTIYF. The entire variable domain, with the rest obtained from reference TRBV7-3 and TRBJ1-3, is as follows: GAGVSQTPSNKVTEKGKYVELRCDPISGHTALYWYRQSLGQGPEFLIYFQGTGAADDSGLPNDRFFAVRPEGSVSTLKIQRTERGDSAVYLCASSLTGQGNGNTIYFGEGSWLTVV.

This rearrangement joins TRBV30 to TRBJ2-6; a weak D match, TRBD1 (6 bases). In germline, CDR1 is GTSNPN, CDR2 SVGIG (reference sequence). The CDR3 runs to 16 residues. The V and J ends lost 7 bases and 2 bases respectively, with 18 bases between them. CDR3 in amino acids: CASDSSTPPGANVLTF. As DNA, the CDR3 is TGTGCCTCGGACAGTTCTACCCCCCCTGGGGCCAACGTCCTGACTTTC.

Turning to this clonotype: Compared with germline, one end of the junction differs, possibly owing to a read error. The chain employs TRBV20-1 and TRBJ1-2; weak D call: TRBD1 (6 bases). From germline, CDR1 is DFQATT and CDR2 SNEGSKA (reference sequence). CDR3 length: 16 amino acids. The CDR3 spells CSARDSGTRFNHGYTF. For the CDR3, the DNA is TGCAGTGCTAGAGATTCCGGGACAAGATTTAACCATGGCTACACCTTC.

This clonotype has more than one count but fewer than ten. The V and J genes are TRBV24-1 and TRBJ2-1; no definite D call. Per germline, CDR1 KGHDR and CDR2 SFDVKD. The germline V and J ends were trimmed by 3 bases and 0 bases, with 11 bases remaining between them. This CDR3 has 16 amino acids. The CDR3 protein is CATSDPSEPSYNEQFF. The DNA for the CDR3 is TGTGCCACCAGTGATCCTAGTGAGCCCTCCTACAATGAGCAGTTCTTC.

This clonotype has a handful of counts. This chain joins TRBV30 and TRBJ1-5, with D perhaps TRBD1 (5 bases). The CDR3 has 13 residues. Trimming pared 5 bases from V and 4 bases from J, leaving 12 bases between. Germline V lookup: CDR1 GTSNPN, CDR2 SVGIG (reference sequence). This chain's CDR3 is CAWGDGANQPQHF. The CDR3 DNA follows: TGTGCCTGGGGGGACGGTGCTAATCAGCCCCAGCATTTT.